Shown below are 16 T cell receptor beta chains from a single sample sequenced in a study of T cells after yellow fever vaccination. MiXCR was run by TCRdb on the 5' RACE reads, yielding one entry per CDR3 protein. The table lists 350,000 or so distinct CDR3 sequences, roughly 8.6% of them singletons, with 15% to 20% in the top ten. The sequenced sample was PBMCs, obtained more than 40 days after the first yellow fever vaccination. These receptors all come from a man aged 18 to 30 who received the YFV17D yellow fever vaccine.

This clonotype was observed a few times. This CDR3 is CASSGADSYEQYV. In DNA form, the CDR3 reads TGTGCCAGCAGTGGGGCAGACTCCTACGAGCAGTACGTC. V is TRBV25-1 and J is TRBJ2-7; D remains unclear. Per germline, CDR1 MGHDK and CDR2 SYGVNS. V was shortened by 4 bases and J by 0 bases, with 7 bases between the two germline ends. This CDR3 spans 13 amino acids.

In its sample, this clonotype is medium-sized. This chain connects TRBV6-2 or TRBV6-3 to TRBJ2-7; D is ambiguous. The CDR3 covers 11 residues. V was cut by 6 bases and J by 4 bases, with 7 bases left in between. The germline gives CDR1 MNHEY, CDR2 SVGEGT. The CDR3 here is CASSFGYEQYF. CDR3 bases: TGTGCCAGCAGCTTTGGGTACGAGCAGTACTTC.

The chain joins TRBV20-1 to TRBJ1-1; D gene uncertain. The CDR3 runs 13 residues. CDR1 is DFQATT, CDR2 SNEGSKA, per germline (reference sequence). Between the trimmed V and J ends, which lost 4 bases and 1 base, there was a span of 10 bases. The CDR3 DNA sequence: TGCAGTGCTACCCCCGGCGGGAACACTGAAGCTTTCTTT. It is translated as CSATPGGNTEAFF.

This clonotype has just a few counts. V and J are TRBV20-1 and TRBJ1-2; a possible D gene is TRBD1 (5 bases). Germline V gene sequence: CDR1 DFQATT, CDR2 SNEGSKA (reference sequence). The CDR3 sequence is 14 residues long. V was clipped by 5 bases and J by 4 bases, with 17 bases between them. The DNA for the CDR3 is TGCAGTGCTCCATTTTATGGGACCGGCTATGGCTACACCTTC. This encodes CSAPFYGTGYGYTF.

The V and J genes are TRBV25-1 and TRBJ1-3; 9 positions agree with TRBD1. With 6 bases clipped from V and 8 bases from J, the junction kept 8 bases outside the gene matches. The CDR3 has 14 residues. CDR1 is MGHDK and CDR2 is SYGVNS in the germline V gene. Written as DNA, the CDR3 is TGTGCCAGCAGACCCGGGACAGGGTATCACACCATATATTTT. Translating gives CASRPGTGYHTIYF.

The table lists this clonotype with a few counts. The chain carries TRBV29-1 and TRBJ1-2; perhaps TRBD1 as D (6 bases). V shed 1 base and J shed 8 bases, with 8 bases lying between them. Germline V lookup: CDR1 SQVTM, CDR2 ANQGSEA. This CDR3 region has 11 residues. The CDR3 here is CSVEGQGGYTF. Here the CDR3 DNA reads TGCAGCGTTGAAGGGCAGGGGGGCTACACCTTC.

This clonotype was seen a handful of times. The CDR3 protein is CASRGDSNYGYTF. The CDR3 DNA reads TGTGCCAGTAGGGGCGACAGCAACTATGGCTACACCTTC. V gene TRBV19 combines with J gene TRBJ1-2; D is possibly TRBD1 (5 bases). This CDR3 region has 13 residues. The V and J ends lost 6 bases and 2 bases respectively, with 10 bases between them. Germline loops: CDR1 LNHDA, CDR2 SQIVND (reference sequence).

V is TRBV25-1 and J is TRBJ2-5; D possibly corresponds to TRBD2 (6 bases). CDR1 is MGHDK, CDR2 SYGVNS, per germline. Deletions cut 7 bases from V and 2 bases from J, with 14 bases between. CDR3 length: 14 residues. The CDR3 DNA reads TGTGCCAGCAAGGAAGCGGGCGAGCAAGAGACCCAGTACTTC. Encoded protein: CASKEAGEQETQYF. Full variable domain (missing parts from reference TRBV25-1 and TRBJ2-5): EADIYQTPRYLVIGTGKKITLECSQTMGHDKMYWYQQDPGMELHLIHYSYGVNSTEKGDLSSESTVSRIRTEHFPLTLESARPSHTSQYLCASKEAGEQETQYFGPGTRLLVL.

This clonotype was counted ten times or more. The chain uses TRBV24-1 and TRBJ2-1; no reliable D call. This CDR3 is 14 amino acids long. The V end lost 1 base, the J end lost 9 bases, and 12 bases lay between the germline ends. Germline CDR1 reads KGHDR; CDR2 reads SFDVKD. CDR3 in amino acids: CATSDFTKGSEQFF. As DNA, the CDR3 is TGTGCCACCAGTGATTTCACGAAGGGTAGTGAGCAGTTCTTC.

This chain uses TRBV12-3 or TRBV12-4 with TRBJ2-7, with D perhaps given as TRBD1 or TRBD2 (7 bases each). CDR3 size: 14 residues. Trimming shortened V by 6 bases and J by 5 bases, and 17 bases separated the two germline ends. This CDR3 reads CASSPGGAVHEQYV. The CDR3 DNA sequence: TGTGCCAGCAGCCCAGGGGGGGCCGTCCACGAGCAGTACGTC.

This clonotype was seen only a few times. The limits of the CDR3 on the DNA are not certain, so only TCRdb's listed CDR3 is given. V gene TRBV5-1 combines with J gene TRBJ2-7; the table assigns TRBD1, which was not confirmed against the DNA. The CDR3 has 14 amino acids, counting both end residues. Germline V lookup: CDR1 SGHRS, CDR2 YFSETQ. The CDR3 sequence is CASSFGPGTYEQYV.

This chain joins TRBV9 and TRBJ2-1; D not resolved. There are 12 residues in the CDR3. The V and J ends lost 0 bases and 10 bases respectively, with 8 bases between them. Germline-derived CDR1 and CDR2 are SGDLS and YYNGEE. The CDR3 nucleotides read TGTGCCAGCAGCGTAGATGATGGAGAGCAGTTCTTC. Protein sequence: CASSVDDGEQFF.

There are a few counts of this clonotype. The V gene is TRBV14, the J gene TRBJ1-1; D unresolved. This CDR3 region has 14 residues. The V end was cut by 1 base, the J end by 5 bases, with 11 bases between. Germline V gene data show CDR1 as SGHDN and CDR2 as FVKESK. In nucleotides, the CDR3 is TGTGCCAGCAGCCAAGTCCCGGGAGGGACTGAAGCTTTCTTT. Protein sequence: CASSQVPGGTEAFF.

This clonotype was observed a few times. The J gene is TRBJ1-1, the V gene TRBV14; TRBD1 matches 10 bases. Trimming took 1 base from V and 0 from J; bases not matched to a gene: 14. CDR1 and CDR2 from the germline V gene are SGHDN and FVKESK. The CDR3 covers 20 residues. DNA for the CDR3: TGTGCCAGCAGCCAAGCGACTTTTCCAATGACAGGGGGCATGAACACTGAAGCTTTCTTT. Translated, it gives CASSQATFPMTGGMNTEAFF.

This sequence joins TRBV6-5 and TRBJ1-5, with 7 positions matching TRBD1. After removal of 2 bases from V and 2 bases from J, the junction contained 6 bases not matched to a gene. The germline CDR1 and CDR2 sequences are MNHEY and SVGAGI. There are 16 residues in the CDR3. The DNA of the CDR3 is TGTGCCAGCAGTTACCCAACAGGGGAAGGCAATCAGCCCCAGCATTTT. Its protein product is CASSYPTGEGNQPQHF.

This clonotype was seen a few times. This CDR3 reads CSVGKINTEAFF. Here the CDR3 DNA reads TGCAGCGTTGGGAAGATTAACACTGAAGCTTTCTTT. The chain carries TRBV29-1 and TRBJ1-1; D ambiguous. The germline V gene has CDR1 SQVTM and CDR2 ANQGSEA. Trimming took off 4 bases at V and 2 bases at J, with 8 bases between the two ends. The CDR3 extends over 12 amino acids. The whole variable domain, remainder taken from reference TRBV29-1 and TRBJ1-1, is SAVISQKPSRDICQRGTSLTIQCQVDSQVTMMFWYRQQPGQSLTLIATANQGSEATYESGFVIDKFPISRPNLTFSTLTVSNMSPEDSSIYLCSVGKINTEAFFGQGTRLTVV.